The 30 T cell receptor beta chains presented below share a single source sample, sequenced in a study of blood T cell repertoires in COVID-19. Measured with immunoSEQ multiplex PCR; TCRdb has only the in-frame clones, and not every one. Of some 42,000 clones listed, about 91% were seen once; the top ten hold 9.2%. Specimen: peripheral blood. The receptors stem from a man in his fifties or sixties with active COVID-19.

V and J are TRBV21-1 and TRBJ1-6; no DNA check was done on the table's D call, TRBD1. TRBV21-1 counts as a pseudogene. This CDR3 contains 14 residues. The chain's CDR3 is CASSKGHLYSPLHF. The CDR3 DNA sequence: TGTGCCAGCAGCAAGGGACACCTATATTCACCCCTCCACTTT.

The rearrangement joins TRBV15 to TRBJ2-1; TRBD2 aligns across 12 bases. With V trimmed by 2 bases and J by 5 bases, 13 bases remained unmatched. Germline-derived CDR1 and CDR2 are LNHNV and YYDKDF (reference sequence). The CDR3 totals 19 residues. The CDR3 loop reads CATSRTSTSGRGRNNEQFF. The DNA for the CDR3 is TGTGCCACCAGCAGAACTTCGACTAGCGGGAGAGGAAGGAACAATGAGCAGTTCTTC.

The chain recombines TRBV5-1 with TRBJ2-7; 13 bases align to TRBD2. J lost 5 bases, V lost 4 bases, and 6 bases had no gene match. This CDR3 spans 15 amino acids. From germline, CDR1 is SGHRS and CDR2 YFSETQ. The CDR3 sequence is CASSTRTSGRHEQYF. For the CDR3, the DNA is TGCGCCAGCAGCACTCGGACTAGCGGGAGACACGAGCAGTACTTC. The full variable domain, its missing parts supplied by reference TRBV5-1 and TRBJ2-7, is KAGVTQTPRYLIKTRGQQVTLSCSPISGHRSVSWYQQTPGQGLQFLFEYFSETQRNKGNFPGRFSGRQFSNSRSEMNVSTLELGDSALYLCASSTRTSGRHEQYFGPGTRLTVT.

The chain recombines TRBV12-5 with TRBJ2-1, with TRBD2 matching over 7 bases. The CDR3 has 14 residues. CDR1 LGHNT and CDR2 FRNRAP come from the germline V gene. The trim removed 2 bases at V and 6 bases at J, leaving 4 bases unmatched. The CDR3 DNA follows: TGTGCTAGTGGTTTGATGACTAGCTCCAATGAGCAGTTCTTC. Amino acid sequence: CASGLMTSSNEQFF. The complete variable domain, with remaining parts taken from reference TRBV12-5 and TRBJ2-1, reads DARVTQTPRHKVTEMGQEVTMRCQPILGHNTVFWYRQTMMQGLELLAYFRNRAPLDDSGMPKDRFSAEMPDATLATLKIQPSEPRDSAVYFCASGLMTSSNEQFFGPGTRLTVL.

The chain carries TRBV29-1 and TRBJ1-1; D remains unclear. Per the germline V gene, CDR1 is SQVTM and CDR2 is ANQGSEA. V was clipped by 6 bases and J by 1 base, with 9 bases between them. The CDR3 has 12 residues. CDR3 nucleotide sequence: TGCAGCGTAGGGAGAACGAACACTGAAGCTTTCTTT. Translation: CSVGRTNTEAFF.

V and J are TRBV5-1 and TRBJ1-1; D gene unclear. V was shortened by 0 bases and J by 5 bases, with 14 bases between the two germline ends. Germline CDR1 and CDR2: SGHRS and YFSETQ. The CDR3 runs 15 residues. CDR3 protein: CASSLAAGVDTEAFF. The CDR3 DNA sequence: TGCGCCAGCAGCTTGGCCGCGGGTGTGGATACTGAAGCTTTCTTT.

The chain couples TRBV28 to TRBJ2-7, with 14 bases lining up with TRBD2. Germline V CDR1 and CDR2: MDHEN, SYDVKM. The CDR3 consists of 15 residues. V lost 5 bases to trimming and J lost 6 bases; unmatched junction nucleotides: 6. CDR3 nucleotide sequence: TGTGCCAGCAGTCAACCCGGACTAGCGGGAGGCGAGCAGTACTTC. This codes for CASSQPGLAGGEQYF.

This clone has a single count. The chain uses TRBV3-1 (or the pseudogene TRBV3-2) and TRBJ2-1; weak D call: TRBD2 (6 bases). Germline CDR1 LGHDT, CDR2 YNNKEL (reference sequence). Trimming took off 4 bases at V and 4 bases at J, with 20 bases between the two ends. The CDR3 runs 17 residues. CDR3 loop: CASSPSRDSFLYNEQFF. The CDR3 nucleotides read TGTGCCAGCAGCCCCTCACGGGACTCCTTTCTTTACAATGAGCAGTTCTTC.

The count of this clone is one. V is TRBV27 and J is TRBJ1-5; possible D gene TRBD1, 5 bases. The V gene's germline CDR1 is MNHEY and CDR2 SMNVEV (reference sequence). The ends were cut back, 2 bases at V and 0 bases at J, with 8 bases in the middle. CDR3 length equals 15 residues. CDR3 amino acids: CASSLSQGSNQPQHF. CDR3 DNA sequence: TGTGCCAGCAGTTTAAGTCAGGGTAGCAATCAGCCCCAGCATTTT.

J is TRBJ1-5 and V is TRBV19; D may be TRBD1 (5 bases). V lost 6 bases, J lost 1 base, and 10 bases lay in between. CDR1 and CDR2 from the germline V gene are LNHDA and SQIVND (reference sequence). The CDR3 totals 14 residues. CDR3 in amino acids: CASRRTSSNQPQHF. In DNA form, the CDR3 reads TGTGCCAGTAGAAGGACATCCAGCAATCAGCCCCAGCATTTT.

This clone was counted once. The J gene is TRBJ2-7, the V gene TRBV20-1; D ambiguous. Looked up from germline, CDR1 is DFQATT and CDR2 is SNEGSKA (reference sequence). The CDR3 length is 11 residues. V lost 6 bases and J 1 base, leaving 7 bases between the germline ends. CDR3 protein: CSASGSYEQYF. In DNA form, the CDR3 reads TGCAGTGCCTCAGGTTCCTACGAGCAGTACTTC.

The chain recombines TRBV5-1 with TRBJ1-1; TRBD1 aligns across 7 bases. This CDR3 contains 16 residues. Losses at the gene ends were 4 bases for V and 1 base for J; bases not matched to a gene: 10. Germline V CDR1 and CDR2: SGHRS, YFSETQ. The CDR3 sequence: CASSQRQGGQNTEAFF. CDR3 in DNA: TGCGCCAGCAGCCAAAGACAAGGGGGCCAGAACACTGAAGCTTTCTTT.

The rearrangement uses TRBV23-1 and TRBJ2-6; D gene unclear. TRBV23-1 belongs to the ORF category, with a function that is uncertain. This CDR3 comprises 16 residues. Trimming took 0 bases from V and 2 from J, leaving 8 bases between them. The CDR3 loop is CASSQSPRTGANVLTF. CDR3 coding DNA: TGCGCCAGCAGTCAATCGCCCAGAACTGGGGCCAACGTCCTGACTTTC.

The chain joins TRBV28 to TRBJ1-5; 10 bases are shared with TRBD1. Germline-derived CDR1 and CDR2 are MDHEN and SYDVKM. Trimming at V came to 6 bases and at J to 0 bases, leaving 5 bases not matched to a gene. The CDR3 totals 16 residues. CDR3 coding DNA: TGTGCCAGCAGCGGGACAGGGGTCTATAGCAATCAGCCCCAGCATTTT. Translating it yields CASSGTGVYSNQPQHF.

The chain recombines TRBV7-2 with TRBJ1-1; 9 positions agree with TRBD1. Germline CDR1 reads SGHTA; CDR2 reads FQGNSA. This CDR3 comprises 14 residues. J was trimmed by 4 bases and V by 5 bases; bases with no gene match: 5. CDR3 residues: CASSMTGGGTEAFF. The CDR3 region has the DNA TGTGCCAGCAGCATGACAGGGGGGGGCACTGAAGCTTTCTTT.

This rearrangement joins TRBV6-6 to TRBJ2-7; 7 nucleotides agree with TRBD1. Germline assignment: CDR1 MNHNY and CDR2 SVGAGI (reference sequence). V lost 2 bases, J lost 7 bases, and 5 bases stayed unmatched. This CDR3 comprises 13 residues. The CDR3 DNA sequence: TGTGCCAGCAGTTACGACAGGGTAAGGGAGCAGTACTTC. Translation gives CASSYDRVREQYF.

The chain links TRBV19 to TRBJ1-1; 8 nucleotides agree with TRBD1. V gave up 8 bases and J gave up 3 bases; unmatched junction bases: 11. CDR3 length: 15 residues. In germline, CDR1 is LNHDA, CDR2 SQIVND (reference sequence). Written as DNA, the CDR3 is TGTGCCAGTTCGGGGGGCAGGGGGCGGCACACTGAAGCTTTCTTT. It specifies CASSGGRGRHTEAFF. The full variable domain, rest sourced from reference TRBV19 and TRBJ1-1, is DGGITQSPKYLFRKEGQNVTLSCEQNLNHDAMYWYRQDPGQGLRLIYYSQIVNDFQKGDIAEGYSVSREKKESFPLTVTSAQKNPTAFYLCASSGGRGRHTEAFFGQGTRLTVV.

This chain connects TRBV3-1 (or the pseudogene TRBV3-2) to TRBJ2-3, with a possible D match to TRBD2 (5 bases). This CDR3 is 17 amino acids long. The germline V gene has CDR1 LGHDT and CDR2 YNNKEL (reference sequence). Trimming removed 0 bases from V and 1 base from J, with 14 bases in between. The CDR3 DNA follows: TGTGCCAGCAGCCAAGAATCGAGCGGCATCGGCACAGATACGCAGTATTTT. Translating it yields CASSQESSGIGTDTQYF.

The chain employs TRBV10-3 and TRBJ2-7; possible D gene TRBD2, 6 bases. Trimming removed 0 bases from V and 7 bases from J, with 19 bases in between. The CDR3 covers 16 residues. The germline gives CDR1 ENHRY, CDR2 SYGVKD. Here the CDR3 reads CAISESRTTVDGEQYF. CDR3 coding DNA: TGTGCCATCAGTGAGTCTAGGACTACGGTCGACGGAGAGCAGTACTTC.

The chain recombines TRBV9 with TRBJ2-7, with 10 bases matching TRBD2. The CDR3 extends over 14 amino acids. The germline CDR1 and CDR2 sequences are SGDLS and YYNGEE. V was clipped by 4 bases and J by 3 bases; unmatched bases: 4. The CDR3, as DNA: TGTGCCAGCAGCCCCCGGACTAGCGGCTACGAGCAGTACTTC. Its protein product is CASSPRTSGYEQYF.

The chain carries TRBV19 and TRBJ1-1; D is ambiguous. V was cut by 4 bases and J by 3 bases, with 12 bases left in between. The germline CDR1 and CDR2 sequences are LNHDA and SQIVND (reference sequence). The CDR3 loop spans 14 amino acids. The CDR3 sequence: CASSKVISDTEAFF. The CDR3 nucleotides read TGTGCCAGTAGTAAAGTAATTTCGGACACTGAAGCTTTCTTT.

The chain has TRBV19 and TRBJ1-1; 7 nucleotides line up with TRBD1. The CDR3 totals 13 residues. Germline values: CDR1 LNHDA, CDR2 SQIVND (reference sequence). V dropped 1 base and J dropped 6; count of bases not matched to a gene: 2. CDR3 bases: TGTGCCAGTAGTATAGGGGGACAGTCTGAAGCTTTCTTT. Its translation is CASSIGGQSEAFF. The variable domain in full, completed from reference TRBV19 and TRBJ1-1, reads DGGITQSPKYLFRKEGQNVTLSCEQNLNHDAMYWYRQDPGQGLRLIYYSQIVNDFQKGDIAEGYSVSREKKESFPLTVTSAQKNPTAFYLCASSIGGQSEAFFGQGTRLTVV.

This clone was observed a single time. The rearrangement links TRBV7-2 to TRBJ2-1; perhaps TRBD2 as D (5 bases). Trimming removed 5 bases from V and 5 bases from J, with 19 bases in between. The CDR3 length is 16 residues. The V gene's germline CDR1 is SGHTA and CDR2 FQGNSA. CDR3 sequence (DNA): TGTGCCAGCAGCGGAACCTCCCTACTAGGAGACAATGAGCAGTTCTTC. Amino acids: CASSGTSLLGDNEQFF.

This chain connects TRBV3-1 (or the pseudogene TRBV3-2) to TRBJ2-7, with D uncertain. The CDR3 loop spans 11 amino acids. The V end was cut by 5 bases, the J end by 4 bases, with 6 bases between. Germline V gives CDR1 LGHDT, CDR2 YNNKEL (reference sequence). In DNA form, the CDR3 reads TGTGCCAGCAGCGCGAAATACGAGCAGTACTTC. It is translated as CASSAKYEQYF.

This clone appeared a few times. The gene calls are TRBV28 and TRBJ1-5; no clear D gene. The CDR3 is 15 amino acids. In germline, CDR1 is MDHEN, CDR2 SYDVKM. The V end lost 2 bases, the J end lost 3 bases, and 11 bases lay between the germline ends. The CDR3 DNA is TGTGCCAGCAGTTTAGTCGGGAGCATCAATCAGCCCCAGCATTTT. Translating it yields CASSLVGSINQPQHF.

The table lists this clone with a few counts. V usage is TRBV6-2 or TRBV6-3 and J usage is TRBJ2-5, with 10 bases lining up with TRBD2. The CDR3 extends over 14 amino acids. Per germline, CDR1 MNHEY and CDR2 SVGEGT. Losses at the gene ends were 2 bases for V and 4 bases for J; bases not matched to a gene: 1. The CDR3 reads CASSYASGRETQYF. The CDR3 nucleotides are TGTGCCAGCAGTTACGCTAGCGGGAGAGAGACCCAGTACTTC.

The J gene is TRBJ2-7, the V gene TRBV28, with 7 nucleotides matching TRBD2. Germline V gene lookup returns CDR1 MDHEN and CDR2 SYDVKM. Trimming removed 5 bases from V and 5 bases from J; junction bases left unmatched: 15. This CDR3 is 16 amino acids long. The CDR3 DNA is TGTGCCAGCAGTCCCTCAGGTGCGGGAGTTGCCCACGAGCAGTACTTC. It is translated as CASSPSGAGVAHEQYF.

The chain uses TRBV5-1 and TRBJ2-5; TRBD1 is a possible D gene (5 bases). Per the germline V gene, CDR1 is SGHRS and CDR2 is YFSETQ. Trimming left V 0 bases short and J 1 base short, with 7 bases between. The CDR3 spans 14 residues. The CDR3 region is CASSLEGFQETQYF. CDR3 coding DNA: TGCGCCAGCAGCTTGGAGGGGTTCCAAGAGACCCAGTACTTC.

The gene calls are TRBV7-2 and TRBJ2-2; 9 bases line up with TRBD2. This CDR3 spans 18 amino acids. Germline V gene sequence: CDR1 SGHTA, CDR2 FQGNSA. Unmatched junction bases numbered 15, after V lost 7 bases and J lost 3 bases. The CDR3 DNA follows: TGTGCCAGCACCCATTTAGGACGGACTAGCGCTTACACCGGGGAGCTGTTTTTT. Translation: CASTHLGRTSAYTGELFF.

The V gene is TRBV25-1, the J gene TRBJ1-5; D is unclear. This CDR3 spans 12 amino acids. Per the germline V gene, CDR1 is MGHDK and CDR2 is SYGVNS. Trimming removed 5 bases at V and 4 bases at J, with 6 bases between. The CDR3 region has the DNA TGTGCCAGCAGTCGGGGAAATCAGCCCCAGCATTTT. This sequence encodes CASSRGNQPQHF.